What follows are 20 T cell receptor beta chains derived from one specimen sequenced in a study of T cell responses to AZD1222 COVID-19 vaccine. Profiling relied on immunoSEQ multiplex PCR, and the TCRdb table lists in-frame clones only, not all of them. This sample has some 180,000 clones, with around 88% found just once. Sequencing was performed on peripheral blood, taken 28 days after the second AZD1222 dose. These receptors were collected from an adult who received the AZD1222 COVID-19 vaccine.

The chain links TRBV5-5 to TRBJ2-7, with 8 positions matching TRBD1. The length of the CDR3 is 12 residues. CDR1 and CDR2 from the germline V gene are SGHKS and YYEKEE (reference sequence). Losses at the gene ends were 4 bases for V and 5 bases for J; bases not matched to a gene: 2. CDR3 nucleotides: TGTGCCAGCAGCGACAGGGGACACGAGCAGTACTTC. It encodes CASSDRGHEQYF.

The chain has TRBV9 and TRBJ2-1, with 7 bases fitting TRBD2. The CDR3 has 15 amino acids. The ends lost 0 bases at V and 6 bases at J; junction bases unmatched: 6. Germline loops: CDR1 SGDLS, CDR2 YYNGEE. In DNA form, the CDR3 reads TGTGCCAGCAGCGTAGCTTCGGGGGAGGGCAATGAGCAGTTCTTC. Amino acids: CASSVASGEGNEQFF.

This CDR3 is CARQSSYNSPLHF. As DNA, the CDR3 is TGTGCCCGGCAGAGCTCCTATAATTCACCCCTCCACTTT. The chain is built from TRBV30 and TRBJ1-6; D is ambiguous. V lost 8 bases and J lost 0, with 8 bases in between. CDR3 length: 13 residues. Germline V gene sequence: CDR1 GTSNPN, CDR2 SVGIG (reference sequence). The full variable domain, rest sourced from reference TRBV30 and TRBJ1-6, is SQTIHQWPATLVQPVGSPLSLECTVEGTSNPNLYWYRQAAGRGLQLLFYSVGIGQISSEVPQNLSASRPQDRQFILSSKKLLLSDSGFYLCARQSSYNSPLHFGNGTRLTVT.

The gene calls are TRBV12-5 and TRBJ2-1, with TRBD2 matching 14 bases. CDR3 length equals 19 residues. Unmatched junction bases numbered 7, after V lost 0 bases and J lost 3 bases. The germline CDR1 and CDR2 sequences are LGHNT and FRNRAP. The CDR3 bases are TGTGCTAGTGGTTTGGTCGGGACTAGCGGGGGATTCATCTACAATGAGCAGTTCTTC. Translated: CASGLVGTSGGFIYNEQFF.

This clone was detected once. CDR3 coding DNA: TGCGCCAGCAGCCAAGATCGGGCCGACGTTACGAAGCAGTACTTC. This gives the protein CASSQDRADVTKQYF. This chain joins TRBV4-1 and TRBJ2-7; no reliable D call. The CDR3 consists of 15 residues. From germline, CDR1 is MGHRA and CDR2 YSYEKL. Trimming removed 0 bases at V and 8 bases at J, with 17 bases between.

The chain has TRBV7-2 and TRBJ1-3; 7 bases match TRBD1. This CDR3 spans 16 amino acids. J lost 0 bases, V lost 0 bases, and 2 bases had no gene match. Per germline, CDR1 SGHTA and CDR2 FQGNSA. The chain's CDR3 is CASSLAPGGSGNTIYF. For the CDR3, the DNA is TGTGCCAGCAGCTTAGCGCCAGGGGGCTCTGGAAACACCATATATTTT.

This chain connects TRBV27 to TRBJ1-2; TRBD1 matches at 9 bases. With 3 bases clipped from V and 4 bases from J, the junction kept 12 bases outside the gene matches. This CDR3 has 17 amino acids. CDR1 and CDR2 from the germline V gene are MNHEY and SMNVEV (reference sequence). DNA for the CDR3: TGTGCCAGCAGTTTCTTAGGACAGGGGACCGGCCCCTATGGCTACACCTTC. The encoded protein is CASSFLGQGTGPYGYTF.

This chain links TRBV10-2 with TRBJ1-1; no clear D. The ends were cut back, 2 bases at V and 4 bases at J, with 8 bases in the middle. CDR3 length equals 13 residues. Germline loops: CDR1 WSHSY, CDR2 SAAADI. The CDR3 DNA follows: TGCGCCAGCAGTGAGGGGAGTGGCACTGAAGCTTTCTTT. Protein sequence: CASSEGSGTEAFF.

This chain links TRBV19 with TRBJ1-3; perhaps TRBD1 as D (6 bases). Germline assignment: CDR1 LNHDA and CDR2 SQIVND (reference sequence). CDR3 length: 14 amino acids. V was trimmed by 9 bases and J by 3 bases, leaving 15 bases between them. The CDR3 sequence: CASLPGQVGNTIYF. Written as DNA, the CDR3 is TGTGCCAGCCTCCCGGGACAAGTTGGAAACACCATATATTTT. Together with reference TRBV19 and TRBJ1-3, the CDR3 gives the full variable domain: DGGITQSPKYLFRKEGQNVTLSCEQNLNHDAMYWYRQDPGQGLRLIYYSQIVNDFQKGDIAEGYSVSREKKESFPLTVTSAQKNPTAFYLCASLPGQVGNTIYFGEGSWLTVV.

A note on this clone: The sample contains more than one DNA sequence encoding this CDR3. The chain is built from TRBV4-1 and TRBJ2-7; 9 bases line up with TRBD1. Trimming removed 4 bases from V and 4 bases from J; junction bases left unmatched: 8. Germline lookup yields CDR1 MGHRA and CDR2 YSYEKL. This CDR3 comprises 15 residues. For the CDR3, the DNA is TGCGCCAGCAGCCCCCGACAGGGGGAGGATTACGAGCAGTACTTC. Amino acids: CASSPRQGEDYEQYF.

V is TRBV7-9 and J is TRBJ1-2, with D perhaps matching TRBD1 (5 bases). Between the trimmed V and J ends, which lost 6 bases and 1 base, there was a span of 9 bases. CDR1 and CDR2 from the germline V gene are SEHNR and FQNEAQ (reference sequence). The CDR3 sequence is 13 residues long. CDR3 residues: CASRGPLNYGYTF. CDR3 coding DNA: TGTGCCAGCAGGGGGCCACTTAACTATGGCTACACCTTC.

The chain joins TRBV4-2 to TRBJ2-7; 8 nucleotides align to TRBD1. Germline trimming cut 4 bases from V and 9 bases from J; bases unmatched to any gene: 14. The V gene's germline CDR1 is LGHNA and CDR2 YNFKEQ. The CDR3 is made up of 15 amino acids. The CDR3 DNA is TGTGCCAGCAGCCCTGGGGGGACAGGACTAAAGATGCAGTACTTC. As protein: CASSPGGTGLKMQYF.

This clone was counted only a few times. The rearrangement links TRBV2 to TRBJ1-2; 9 bases line up with TRBD1. CDR1 SNHLY and CDR2 FYNNEI come from the germline V gene. CDR3 size: 16 residues. The ends lost 4 bases at V and 0 bases at J; junction bases unmatched: 6. The chain's CDR3 is CASSVQGATANYGYTF. Here the CDR3 DNA reads TGTGCCAGCAGTGTACAGGGGGCCACAGCTAACTATGGCTACACCTTC.

The DNA of the CDR3 is TGTGCCAGCGTTCTAGCGGGGCAATACGAGCAGTACTTC. This gives the protein CASVLAGQYEQYF. The rearrangement joins TRBV12-3 or TRBV12-4 to TRBJ2-7; 9 nucleotides match TRBD2. The CDR3 runs 13 residues. V trimming: 8 bases; J trimming: 4 bases; junction bases outside the gene matches: 6.

V gene TRBV5-1 combines with J gene TRBJ1-1; TRBD1 matches 9 bases. Unmatched junction bases numbered 5, after V lost 4 bases and J lost 1 base. The CDR3 loop spans 15 amino acids. Germline CDR1 and CDR2: SGHRS and YFSETQ. CDR3 protein: CASSGTGSSNTEAFF. The CDR3 DNA sequence: TGCGCCAGCAGCGGGACAGGGTCTTCGAACACTGAAGCTTTCTTT.

The V call is TRBV7-8, the J call TRBJ2-2; D remains ambiguous. The CDR3 extends over 16 amino acids. Deletions cut 8 bases from V and 5 bases from J, with 21 bases between. Germline CDR1 is SGHVS and CDR2 is FQNEAQ. The CDR3 nucleotides read TGTGCCAGCGATGACACGGAAGGGCTGATGACCGGGGAGCTGTTTTTT. Translation gives CASDDTEGLMTGELFF.

V is TRBV28 and J is TRBJ1-2, with 8 bases that match TRBD1. Germline CDR1 MDHEN, CDR2 SYDVKM. V was pared by 3 bases and J by 6 bases, with 6 bases of the junction left unmatched. The CDR3 has 14 amino acids. CDR3 protein: CASSFPGQGNGYTF. The CDR3 region has the DNA TGTGCCAGCAGTTTCCCCGGACAGGGCAATGGCTACACCTTC.

This clone has more than one count but fewer than ten. This sample also contains other DNA sequences that code for the same CDR3. J is TRBJ2-7 and V is TRBV9; TRBD1 agrees at 7 bases. Germline CDR1 reads SGDLS; CDR2 reads YYNGEE. Trimming removed 0 bases from V and 2 bases from J; junction bases left unmatched: 2. The CDR3 contains 14 residues. The DNA for the CDR3 is TGTGCCAGCAGCGTAGGGACAGGTGCCTACGAGCAGTACTTC. This translates into CASSVGTGAYEQYF.

Remarks on this clone: Other DNA sequences in the same sample also yield this CDR3. The chain carries TRBV3-1 (or the pseudogene TRBV3-2) and TRBJ1-1; D remains ambiguous. V lost 3 bases, J lost 5 bases, and 7 bases lay in between. The germline CDR1 and CDR2 sequences are LGHDT and YNNKEL (reference sequence). The CDR3 contains 12 residues. CDR3 sequence reads: CASSQGRTEAFF. The CDR3 DNA follows: TGTGCCAGCAGCCAGGGAAGGACTGAAGCTTTCTTT.

The chain carries TRBV9 and TRBJ2-7; TRBD2 agrees at 11 bases. V shed 0 bases and J 2 bases; nucleotides not matched to a gene: 10. This CDR3 comprises 18 residues. Germline CDR1 reads SGDLS; CDR2 reads YYNGEE. The CDR3 DNA reads TGTGCCAGCAGCGTAGCTCCCGCTAGCGGGGGGACCCCCTACGAGCAGTACTTC. It specifies CASSVAPASGGTPYEQYF.